Presented here are 8 T cell receptor beta chains from one specimen sequenced in a study of shared clonotypes between healthy human individuals. The assay was immunoSEQ multiplex PCR, and TCRdb's table has in-frame clones only and misses some. Counted here are about 2.3 million clones, over 85% occurring once; the ten biggest clones make up 0.35% to 0.45%. Input material: naive CD4+ T cells from PBMCs. As for subset: CD45RA+ positively selected. These receptor sequences come from a young man in good health. Some clones in this sample may be carry-over from other donors' samples.

V gene TRBV7-9 combines with J gene TRBJ2-6, with TRBD1 matching over 7 bases. V lost 7 bases to trimming and J lost 0 bases; unmatched junction nucleotides: 15. CDR1 and CDR2 from the germline V gene are SEHNR and FQNEAQ (reference sequence). This CDR3 is built from 19 residues. Here the CDR3 reads CASNRGGRGFLSGANVLTF. CDR3 DNA: TGTGCCAGCAACCGAGGAGGCAGGGGGTTCCTCTCTGGGGCCAACGTCCTGACTTTC.

This sequence joins TRBV5-1 and TRBJ2-3, with 7 bases lining up with TRBD2. From germline, CDR1 is SGHRS and CDR2 YFSETQ. This CDR3 has 15 amino acids. V shed 4 bases and J 0 bases; nucleotides not matched to a gene: 5. The CDR3 reads CASSPGTTSTDTQYF. CDR3 nucleotides: TGCGCCAGCAGCCCGGGGACTACCAGCACAGATACGCAGTATTTT.

A single count supports this clone. This chain connects TRBV9 to TRBJ2-3; D not certain. Germline-derived CDR1 and CDR2 are SGDLS and YYNGEE. V lost 0 bases, J lost 2 bases, and 7 bases lay in between. This CDR3 has 14 residues. The DNA for the CDR3 is TGTGCCAGCAGCGTAGTGGGCGTCACAGATACGCAGTATTTT. Protein product: CASSVVGVTDTQYF.

The gene calls are TRBV27 and TRBJ2-3, with 12 bases matching TRBD2. Germline V gene data show CDR1 as MNHEY and CDR2 as SMNVEV (reference sequence). V was pared by 2 bases and J by 2 bases, with 5 bases of the junction left unmatched. CDR3 length: 17 residues. This chain's CDR3 is CASSLRGLAGYTDTQYF. CDR3 nucleotide sequence: TGTGCCAGCAGTTTACGTGGACTAGCGGGATACACAGATACGCAGTATTTT.

V and J are TRBV9 and TRBJ1-2, with a possible D match to TRBD1 (5 bases). Germline V gene sequence: CDR1 SGDLS, CDR2 YYNGEE. The CDR3 spans 14 residues. V lost 0 bases and J 9 bases, leaving 15 bases between the germline ends. The CDR3 DNA sequence: TGTGCCAGCAGCGTAGTAGGGGCTCCAGGGAGCTACACCTTC. This sequence encodes CASSVVGAPGSYTF.

This rearrangement joins TRBV28 to TRBJ2-7, with TRBD2 identical over 8 bases. The CDR3 loop spans 14 amino acids. The V gene end was trimmed by 10 bases and the J gene end by 1 base; junction bases not matched to a gene: 9. The germline CDR1 and CDR2 sequences are MDHEN and SYDVKM. CDR3 protein: CATMGREASYEQYF. The CDR3 DNA reads TGTGCCACTATGGGGCGGGAGGCTTCCTACGAGCAGTACTTC.

The gene calls are TRBV18 and TRBJ2-2; a weak D match, TRBD2 (6 bases). The CDR3 has 15 amino acids. Germline V gives CDR1 KGHSH, CDR2 LQKENI. The V end was cut by 4 bases, the J end by 5 bases, with 14 bases between. CDR3 in DNA: TGTGCCAGCTCACTAACCGCCGGGGGAACCGGGGAGCTGTTTTTT. It yields the protein CASSLTAGGTGELFF. Supplemented by reference TRBV18 and TRBJ2-2, the full variable domain reads NAGVMQNPRHLVRRRGQEARLRCSPMKGHSHVYWYRQLPEEGLKFMVYLQKENIIDESGMPKERFSAEFPKEGPSILRIQQVVRGDSAAYFCASSLTAGGTGELFFGEGSRLTVL.

This chain links TRBV2 with TRBJ1-3, with 9 bases fitting TRBD1. Germline lookup yields CDR1 SNHLY and CDR2 FYNNEI. V lost 11 bases and J lost 4; bases outside the gene matches: 3. This CDR3 is 12 amino acids long. The CDR3 DNA sequence: TGTGCCGTGGGGACAGGGGGAAACACCATATATTTT. It encodes CAVGTGGNTIYF.